A selection of T cell receptor beta chains follows, all from one sample in a study of resident and recirculating memory T cells in vitiligo. Data came from immunoSEQ multiplex PCR; TCRdb stores just in-frame clones and leaves some out. The sample contains tens of thousands of clones, more than 85% of which appear only once. Sequencing used blood. These TCRs come from a male donor with vitiligo. The CDR3 runs from the conserved cysteine through the conserved F or W. The order of the fields is V gene, D gene, J gene, clone size, CDR3 protein, CDR3 DNA. The D gene is left open where the match is weak. The size field is filled for only some rows; it gives once, few, many or a size class.

TRBV6-5	-	TRBJ2-5	-	CASKVGVGAQETQYF	TGTGCCAGCAAAGTAGGTGTTGGAGCACAAGAGACCCAGTACTTC
TRBV5-1	-	TRBJ2-1	-	CASSLGTGPYNEQFF	TGCGCCAGCAGCTTGGGAACAGGTCCTTACAATGAGCAGTTCTTC
TRBV18	TRBD1	TRBJ2-5	-	CASSPPTGTGETQYF	TGTGCCAGCTCACCACCGACAGGGACAGGGGAGACCCAGTACTTC
TRBV18	TRBD1	TRBJ2-7	-	CASSPQISGQGAYEQYF	TGTGCCAGCTCACCGCAGATCTCGGGACAGGGGGCCTACGAGCAGTACTTC
TRBV5-6	-	TRBJ2-1	once	CASSSRGGGVYNEQFF	TGTGCCAGCAGCTCCCGAGGAGGGGGCGTATACAATGAGCAGTTCTTC
TRBV7-3	-	TRBJ2-7	-	CASSLTSAGGAYEQYF	TGTGCCAGCAGCTTAACCTCCGCCGGAGGGGCCTACGAGCAGTACTTC
TRBV2	TRBD2	TRBJ2-1	-	CASSEGTLAGDLTFSYNEQFF	TGTGCCAGCAGTGAAGGAACGCTAGCGGGGGACCTAACCTTCTCCTACAATGAGCAGTTCTTC
TRBV13	-	TRBJ2-1	-	CASSYRGTALNEQFF	TGTGCCAGCAGCTACCGCGGGACAGCCCTCAATGAGCAGTTCTTC
TRBV4-2	TRBD2	TRBJ2-3	-	CASSSSGGEQYF	TGTGCCAGCAGCAGTAGCGGGGGGGAGCAGTATTTT
TRBV30	-	TRBJ1-2	-	CAWMSRGYGYTF	TGTGCCTGGATGAGCCGAGGGTATGGCTACACCTTC
TRBV13	-	TRBJ2-5	-	CASSTRLRGGETQYF	TGTGCCAGCAGCACCCGACTCCGAGGGGGAGAGACCCAGTACTTC
TRBV4-1	TRBD2	TRBJ2-3	-	CASSQDRASGSLTDTQYF	TGCGCCAGCAGCCAAGATCGGGCTAGCGGGAGCCTCACAGATACGCAGTATTTT
TRBV29-1	-	TRBJ2-7	-	CSASSAYEQYF	TGCAGCGCCTCGTCAGCCTACGAGCAGTACTTC
TRBV7-3	-	TRBJ2-5	-	CASSPRAGQVETQYF	TGTGCCAGCAGCCCGCGGGCAGGCCAAGTAGAGACCCAGTACTTC
TRBV5-1	TRBD2	TRBJ2-1	-	CASSLSGGGAGEQFF	TGCGCCAGCAGCTTGTCCGGCGGGGGGGCCGGTGAGCAGTTCTTC
TRBV29-1	-	TRBJ1-2	-	CSVGGGLGNYGYTF	TGCAGCGTTGGGGGGGGTCTCGGAAACTATGGCTACACCTTC
TRBV28	TRBD2	TRBJ2-3	-	CASLSLGLAGISTDTQYF	TGTGCCAGCCTTTCTTTGGGACTAGCGGGGATAAGCACAGATACGCAGTATTTT
TRBV7-8	TRBD2	TRBJ2-5	-	CASSLRAGGTQETQYF	TGTGCCAGCAGCTTAAGGGCGGGGGGGACACAAGAGACCCAGTACTTC
TRBV7-2	-	TRBJ1-6	-	CASSLGPGAGHNSPLHF	TGTGCCAGCAGCTTAGGACCAGGGGCCGGCCATAATTCACCCCTCCACTTT
TRBV18	-	TRBJ1-5	-	CASSPPERRTQHF	TGTGCCAGCTCACCACCGGAACGGAGGACCCAGCATTTT
TRBV7-6	-	TRBJ1-2	-	CASSLRQGYGYTF	TGTGCCAGCAGCTTAAGGCAGGGTTATGGCTACACCTTC
TRBV4-3	-	TRBJ2-1	-	CASSQDAPAYNEQFF	TGCGCCAGCAGCCAAGATGCCCCGGCCTACAATGAGCAGTTCTTC
TRBV11-3	TRBD2	TRBJ2-3	-	CASSPGTNQRGYTDTQYF	TGTGCCAGCAGCCCCGGGACTAACCAGCGGGGCTACACAGATACGCAGTATTTT
TRBV4-1	-	TRBJ1-1	-	CASSQVSAGLDTEAFF	TGCGCCAGCAGCCAAGTCAGCGCGGGTCTCGACACTGAAGCTTTCTTT
TRBV5-1	-	TRBJ2-7	-	CASSLTVTYEQYF	TGCGCCAGCAGCTTGACAGTAACCTACGAGCAGTACTTC
TRBV4-1	-	TRBJ2-7	-	CASSHPGMYEQYF	TGCGCCAGCAGCCACCCCGGGATGTACGAGCAGTACTTC
TRBV19	TRBD1	TRBJ1-1	-	CASRTLQGGNTEAFF	TGTGCCAGTAGGACTTTACAGGGGGGGAACACTGAAGCTTTCTTT
TRBV9	TRBD2	TRBJ2-3	-	CASSPQGAGGSDTQYF	TGTGCCAGCAGCCCCCAGGGAGCGGGGGGTTCAGATACGCAGTATTTT
TRBV6-5	-	TRBJ2-7	-	CASSPGQGGPYEQYF	TGTGCCAGCAGCCCCGGACAGGGAGGGCCCTACGAGCAGTACTTC
TRBV6-5	-	TRBJ2-1	-	CASSTLTSSRRQFF	TGTGCCAGCAGTACCCTTACTAGCTCCAGAAGGCAGTTCTTC
TRBV19	TRBD2	TRBJ2-1	-	CASSIGRRGYNEQFF	TGTGCCAGTAGTATAGGAAGGCGGGGGTACAATGAGCAGTTCTTC
TRBV7-3	TRBD2	TRBJ2-3	-	CASSLGTTLTDTQYF	TGTGCCAGCAGCTTAGGGACTACCCTCACAGATACGCAGTATTTT
TRBV7-9	TRBD1	TRBJ1-4	-	CASSFGTATNEKLFF	TGTGCCAGCAGCTTTGGGACAGCAACTAATGAAAAACTGTTTTTT
TRBV28	TRBD1	TRBJ2-7	-	CASSLGTGGHEQYF	TGTGCCAGCAGTTTGGGGACAGGGGGCCACGAGCAGTACTTC
TRBV29-1	TRBD1	TRBJ1-1	few	CSAREATGRPEAFF	TGCAGCGCGAGAGAAGCGACAGGGAGGCCTGAAGCTTTCTTT
TRBV2	-	TRBJ2-2	few	CASSVQGTGELFF	TGTGCCAGCAGTGTACAGGGTACCGGGGAGCTGTTTTTT
TRBV6-5	-	TRBJ1-1	-	CASWGRPNTEAFF	TGTGCCAGCTGGGGCAGGCCAAACACTGAAGCTTTCTTT
TRBV4-3	-	TRBJ1-2	-	CASSQDHSQGKRGGYTF	TGCGCCAGCAGCCAAGATCATTCACAGGGTAAAAGAGGTGGCTACACCTTC